A single T cell receptor beta chain is shown here with its context. Its recognized antigen is unknown. Base qualities are missing; no much larger clone stands one base away. The data are from a study of blood T cell repertoires in COVID-19 (dated by TCRdb to about 2020). About the investigation overall: Collaborator samples came from the United States, Italy and Spain and covered acute and convalescent phases of COVID-19. A de-identified subject ID, COVID-19 status, age in years and sex were almost always included in the sample metadata. Deeply sampled blood TCRbeta repertoires from subjects exposed to, actively infected with, or recovered from COVID-19 were included in the dataset. Where available, HLA class I and class II types were taken from metadata supplied by the sample provider and were not determined by assay-based typing. The samples were drawn from the first 160 participants of the ongoing ImmuneRACE study and from 950 to 1,500 subjects provided by 6 global collaborators. The repertoires were made available in a free public database intended to serve as a resource for research on the immune response to SARS-CoV-2. The prospective study material was composed of cDNA or gDNA derived from T cells, B-cell-depleted T cells, or PBMCs. General findings and caveats noted by the study authors: The amount of clinical and demographic metadata varied by source and participant and was provided uncurated.

Trimming costs V 4 bases and J 5 bases, and their ends lie 12 bases apart. Counted from cysteine to phenylalanine, this CDR3 has 15 amino acids. CDR3 DNA is the only sequence kept; it has 45 bases, read in frame from the first base. The germline V gene sets CDR1 to MNHEY and CDR2 to SVGAGI. The collaborating institutions used their own protocols to collect whole blood in K2EDTA tubes. For TCRbeta analysis, collaborators shipped samples as frozen whole blood, isolated PBMCs, or DNA extracted from either of those sample types. TCRbeta CDR3 regions were amplified from genomic DNA by means of the immunoSEQ Assay, a bias-controlled multiplex PCR. Per the original workflow: Nucleated cell counts per sample were estimated from amplification of reference gene primers within the assay. To quantify the absolute abundance of each unique TCRbeta CDR3 rearrangement, sequence reads were collapsed and filtered. For each sample, productive Simpson clonality was calculated as the square root of Simpson's diversity index over productive rearrangements. TCRdb's version of the immuneACCESS table is confined to in-frame rearrangements and falls short of the full clone set. An unresolved V gene accounts for under half of the shortfall where checked; the remainder is of unknown origin. V and J calls and clone size are those listed in that table; D and trimming were worked out from the DNA. The sample contains around 260,000 clones, 85% of them found a single time. The leading ten clones occupy more than 10% of the sample.

Rearrangement joined TRBV6-5 to TRBJ1-6, with TRBD1 tentatively as D gene (5 bases match). The receptor was derived from a human donor in a cohort sampled during active COVID-19. Sequencing used peripheral blood. The DNA is as follows: TGTGCCAGCAGTTTCGACAGAGCCAATAATTCACCCCTCCACTTT. Translation gives CASSFDRANNSPLHF.